Given below is one T cell receptor (beta chain) in context. The target of this receptor is not known. No quality values exist for individual bases; no much larger clone is one base distant. The data originate from a study of T cell changes during pregnancy in multiple sclerosis (dated by TCRdb to the late 2010s). Background on the whole study: The study examined how the T cell repertoire changed over the course of pregnancy in women with multiple sclerosis.

The method was the immunoSEQ multiplex PCR assay. TCRdb provides this immuneACCESS table in a form limited to in-frame rearrangements. Some clones are lacking; in checked studies, under half of them reflect an unresolved V gene, and why the rest are absent is not known. The sample data list roughly 41,000 clones, and more than 70% of these were observed just once. The biggest ten clones account for around 7.2% of the sample. The TCR was taken from a female donor with multiple sclerosis, enrolled in a pregnancy study. The specimen comprised CD8+ T cells from peripheral blood mononuclear cells, sampled in the third trimester of pregnancy.

The CDR3 region reads CASSNRDTGANVLTF. The sequenced DNA is TGTGCCAGCAGCAACAGGGATACTGGGGCCAACGTCCTGACTTTC. The rearrangement combines TRBV7-9 with TRBJ2-6; a weak D assignment points to TRBD1 (6 bases agree). According to the germline V gene (reference sequence), CDR1 reads SEHNR and CDR2 reads FQNEAQ. V sheds 5 bases and J sheds 2 bases, leaving 10 bases between their ends. Taken from cysteine to phenylalanine, the CDR3 has 15 residues. Just CDR3 DNA is preserved here, 45 bases in frame from base 1.